These T cell receptor beta chains were read from a single sample in a study of post-analysis software for immune sequencing data. Each CDR3 protein is one row after TCRdb ran MiXCR on the PCR reads. Counted here are 180,000 or so distinct CDR3 sequences, roughly 28% occurring once; the ten biggest clones make up less than 4%. Sequencing was performed on blood. The source of these receptors is a girl aged 2-17 years with multiple sclerosis. The CDR3 runs from the conserved cysteine through the conserved F or W. A D gene is named only where the DNA matches it firmly. The listing skips clone size in some rows; elsewhere it reads once, few, many or a size class.

-,-,TRBJ2-6,TRBV5-1,CASRAAGNSGANVLTF,TGCGCCAGCAGGGCAGCTGGGAACTCTGGGGCCAACGTCCTGACTTTC
TRBD2,many,TRBJ2-1,TRBV5-1,CASSFGGGSEQFF,TGCGCCAGCAGCTTCGGGGGGGGTTCTGAGCAGTTCTTC
TRBD1,-,TRBJ1-5,TRBV20-1,CSAPPKTGSNQPQHF,TGCAGTGCCCCACCTAAGACAGGGAGCAATCAGCCCCAGCATTTT
-,-,TRBJ2-7,TRBV7-8,CASSSYPGSSYEQYF,TGTGCCAGCAGCTCATACCCGGGAAGCTCCTACGAGCAGTACTTC
-,-,TRBJ2-2,TRBV29-1,CSVGTKLTGELFF,TGCAGCGTTGGGACTAAACTCACCGGGGAGCTGTTTTTT
TRBD1,-,TRBJ1-1,TRBV7-9,CASSSSGGKDTEAFF,TGTGCCAGCAGCTCATCAGGGGGGAAGGACACTGAAGCTTTCTTT
-,once,TRBJ2-3,TRBV14,CASSQEEQRAQYF,TGTGCCAGCAGCCAAGAAGAACAGAGGGCGCAGTATTTT
-,many,TRBJ2-7,TRBV18,CASSPTRGTYEQYF,TGTGCCAGCTCACCAACCAGGGGAACCTACGAGCAGTACTTC
TRBD1,-,TRBJ2-7,TRBV23-1,CASSQLRAGTAVYEQYF,TGCGCCAGCAGTCAGCTGCGTGCCGGGACAGCGGTCTACGAGCAGTACTTC
-,many,TRBJ2-7,TRBV2,CASSVETPTIYEQYF,TGTGCCAGCAGTGTGGAGACACCTACCATCTACGAGCAGTACTTC
-,many,TRBJ2-3,TRBV29-1,CSVDRGTDTQYF,TGCAGCGTTGATAGGGGCACAGATACGCAGTATTTT
TRBD2,many,TRBJ2-3,TRBV11-3,CASSPPAGPRPDTQYF,TGTGCCAGCAGCCCACCAGCGGGGCCGCGTCCAGATACGCAGTATTTT
TRBD2,many,TRBJ2-1,TRBV20-1,CSARPYGLAGTSSYNEQFF,TGCAGTGCTAGACCCTACGGTCTAGCGGGCACAAGCTCCTACAATGAGCAGTTCTTC
-,-,TRBJ1-3,TRBV3-1,CASRTSGNTIYF,TGTGCCAGCAGGACCTCTGGAAACACCATATATTTT
-,-,TRBJ1-2,TRBV20-1,CSVKGMDYGYTF,TGCAGTGTCAAGGGGATGGACTATGGCTACACCTTC
TRBD2,-,TRBJ2-2,TRBV27,CASKALAGVTGELFF,TGTGCCAGCAAGGCACTAGCGGGAGTCACCGGGGAGCTGTTTTTT
-,few,TRBJ2-6,TRBV15,CATSREPGSGANVLTF,TGTGCCACCAGCAGAGAACCTGGGAGTGGGGCCAACGTCCTGACTTTC
-,many,TRBJ1-4,TRBV20-1,CSATDSTQGKLFF,TGCAGTGCCACAGACAGTACCCAGGGGAAACTGTTTTTT
TRBD1,many,TRBJ2-7,TRBV5-1,CASSFRGLDRSYEQYF,TGCGCCAGCAGCTTTAGGGGATTGGACAGGTCCTACGAGCAGTACTTC
-,-,TRBJ2-1,TRBV9,CANSVIGGNEQFF,TGTGCCAACAGCGTAATAGGGGGCAATGAGCAGTTCTTC
TRBD1,-,TRBJ2-3,TRBV29-1,CSGSGQGADTQYF,TGCAGCGGATCTGGACAGGGGGCCGATACGCAGTATTTT
-,many,TRBJ2-1,TRBV6-1,CASSESPTYNEQFF,TGTGCCAGCAGTGAAAGTCCTACCTACAATGAGCAGTTCTTC
-,few,TRBJ1-1,TRBV16,CASSQCRKNTEAFF,TGTGCCAGCAGCCAATGCAGGAAGAACACTGAAGCTTTCTTT
TRBD2,many,TRBJ2-1,TRBV6-2/TRBV6-3,CASSYGVLAGVDEQFF,TGTGCCAGCAGTTACGGTGTACTAGCGGGAGTGGATGAGCAGTTCTTC
-,many,TRBJ2-7,TRBV6-5,CASSYSRTAKYEQYF,TGTGCCAGCAGTTACTCCCGGACAGCCAAATACGAGCAGTACTTC
-,-,TRBJ1-3,TRBV15,CATSRDGQSSGNTIYF,TGTGCCACCAGCAGAGATGGGCAGAGCTCTGGAAACACCATATATTTT
-,many,TRBJ1-2,TRBV10-2,CASRQGAYGYTF,TGCGCCAGCAGACAGGGAGCCTATGGCTACACCTTC
-,many,TRBJ2-7,TRBV6-1,CASSEEQSNEQYF,TGTGCCAGCAGTGAGGAACAGAGCAACGAGCAGTACTTC
TRBD2,few,TRBJ2-7,TRBV5-1,CASSLGTSGVYEQYF,TGCGCCAGCAGCCTCGGGACTAGCGGGGTGTACGAGCAGTACTTC
TRBD1,few,TRBJ1-2,TRBV6-5,CASIGQEFGGYTF,TGTGCCAGCATCGGACAGGAGTTTGGTGGCTACACCTTC
-,many,TRBJ2-6,TRBV5-1,CASSLLGSDGSGANVLTF,TGCGCCAGCAGCTTGTTAGGGAGCGACGGCTCTGGGGCCAACGTCCTGACTTTC
TRBD2,many,TRBJ2-7,TRBV12-3/TRBV12-4,CASSLARGRAYEQYF,TGTGCCAGCAGTTTAGCGCGGGGGAGAGCCTACGAGCAGTACTTC
-,many,TRBJ2-1,TRBV5-1,CASSLAHLTGNEQFF,TGCGCCAGCAGCTTGGCCCATCTAACAGGCAATGAGCAGTTCTTC
-,many,TRBJ2-5,TRBV4-1,CASSQDAADRETQYF,TGCGCCAGCAGCCAAGATGCGGCCGATAGGGAGACCCAGTACTTC
TRBD2,many,TRBJ2-1,TRBV29-1,CSASIGRAPYNEQFF,TGCAGCGCCTCGATCGGGAGGGCCCCCTACAATGAGCAGTTCTTC
-,many,TRBJ1-2,TRBV5-1,CASSLAGAGSGYTF,TGCGCCAGCAGCTTGGCAGGGGCCGGGTCTGGCTACACCTTC
-,many,TRBJ2-3,TRBV5-6,CASSLVADTQYF,TGTGCCAGCAGCTTGGTCGCGGATACGCAGTATTTT
-,few,TRBJ1-1,TRBV6-5,CASSYSPGMNTEAFF,TGTGCCAGCAGTTACTCACCAGGGATGAACACTGAAGCTTTCTTT
-,many,TRBJ1-1,TRBV7-9,CASSLAVAEAFF,TGTGCCAGCAGCTTAGCGGTCGCTGAAGCTTTCTTT
-,-,TRBJ1-2,TRBV5-6,CASSPEPFYGYTF,TGTGCCAGCAGCCCGGAGCCTTTTTATGGCTACACCTTC
TRBD2,-,TRBJ2-1,TRBV3-1,CASSQEFTSGRHGIYDEQFF,TGTGCCAGCAGCCAAGAGTTCACTAGCGGGAGGCACGGCATCTACGATGAGCAGTTCTTC
-,-,TRBJ1-1,TRBV11-2,CASSLYKRTDNTEAFF,TGTGCCAGCAGCTTATATAAAAGGACAGACAACACTGAAGCTTTCTTT
-,many,TRBJ2-7,TRBV27,CASSFRGSSYEQYF,TGTGCCAGCAGTTTTCGGGGAAGCTCCTACGAGCAGTACTTC
-,many,TRBJ2-5,TRBV24-1,CATSDSRARLTIGETQYF,TGTGCCACCAGTGATTCCCGAGCCCGACTTACGATTGGGGAGACCCAGTACTTC
-,-,TRBJ2-2,TRBV6-6,CASRKVWPGELFF,TGTGCCAGCAGAAAAGTGTGGCCCGGGGAGCTGTTTTTT
TRBD1,-,TRBJ2-3,TRBV7-8,CASSPGDRSSLTQYF,TGTGCCAGCAGCCCGGGGGACAGGAGCTCTCTTACGCAGTATTTT
-,-,TRBJ1-1,TRBV14,CASSRGFRGTKAFF,TGTGCCAGCAGCCGGGGCTTCCGGGGCACTAAAGCTTTCTTT
-,many,TRBJ1-1,TRBV6-5,CASSYSIRAPRAFF,TGTGCCAGCAGTTACTCGATCCGTGCGCCGCGCGCTTTCTTT
TRBD2,-,TRBJ2-7,TRBV20-1,CSASIAGGLEQYF,TGCAGTGCTAGTATAGCGGGAGGGCTGGAGCAGTACTTC
TRBD2,-,TRBJ2-7,TRBV5-1,CASGLALGTSGTYEQYF,TGCGCCAGCGGCTTGGCCCTTGGGACTAGCGGGACGTACGAGCAGTACTTC
TRBD1,-,TRBJ1-1,TRBV11-1,CASSPGTGGDEAFF,TGTGCCAGCAGCCCAGGGACAGGGGGTGATGAAGCTTTCTTT
TRBD2,-,TRBJ2-1,TRBV6-6,CASGLFRGLGRYEQFF,TGTGCCAGCGGCCTCTTTCGAGGACTAGGAAGGTATGAGCAGTTCTTC
-,-,TRBJ1-5,TRBV20-1,CSARGPQGDNQPQHF,TGCAGTGCTAGAGGGCCGCAGGGTGACAATCAGCCCCAGCATTTT
-,-,TRBJ1-2,TRBV11-1,CASSLGFPNYGYTF,TGTGCCAGCAGCTTGGGATTCCCTAACTATGGCTACACCTTC
-,many,TRBJ2-7,TRBV5-1,CASSGSLFDEQYF,TGCGCCAGCAGCGGCTCACTCTTCGACGAGCAGTACTTC
-,few,TRBJ1-1,TRBV20-1,CSAHGQYTEAFF,TGCAGTGCCCACGGACAGTACACTGAAGCTTTCTTT
-,many,TRBJ2-1,TRBV12-3/TRBV12-4,CASSQLPGTARTNEQFF,TGTGCCAGCAGTCAGCTCCCCGGGACCGCCAGAACGAATGAGCAGTTCTTC
-,once,TRBJ2-1,TRBV5-1,CASSFDGNEQFF,TGCGCCAGCAGCTTTGATGGAAATGAGCAGTTCTTC
TRBD2,many,TRBJ2-5,TRBV7-3,CASSLTGGSETQYF,TGTGCCAGCAGCTTAACGGGGGGGTCGGAGACCCAGTACTTC
-,few,TRBJ2-6,TRBV28,CASSSPFYSGANVLTF,TGTGCCAGCAGTTCCCCGTTCTACTCTGGGGCCAACGTCCTGACTTTC